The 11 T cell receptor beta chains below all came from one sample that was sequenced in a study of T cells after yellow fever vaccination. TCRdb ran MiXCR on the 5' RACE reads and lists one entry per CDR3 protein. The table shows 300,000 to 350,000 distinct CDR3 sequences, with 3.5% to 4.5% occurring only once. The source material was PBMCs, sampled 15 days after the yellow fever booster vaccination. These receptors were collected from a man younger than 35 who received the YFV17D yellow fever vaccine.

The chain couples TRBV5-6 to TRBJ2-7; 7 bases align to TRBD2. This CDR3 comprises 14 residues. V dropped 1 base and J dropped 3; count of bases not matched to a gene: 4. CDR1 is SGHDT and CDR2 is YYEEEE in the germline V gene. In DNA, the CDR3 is TGTGCCAGCAGCTTGCGGCCGGGGGGCTACGAGCAGTACTTC. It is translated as CASSLRPGGYEQYF.

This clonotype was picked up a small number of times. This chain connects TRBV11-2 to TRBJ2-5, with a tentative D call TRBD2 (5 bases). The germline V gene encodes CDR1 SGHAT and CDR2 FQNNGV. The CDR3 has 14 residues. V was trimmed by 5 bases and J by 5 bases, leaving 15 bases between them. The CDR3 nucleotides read TGTGCCAGCAGCCCGGGTTCGGGGTGGGAGACCCAGTACTTC. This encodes CASSPGSGWETQYF.

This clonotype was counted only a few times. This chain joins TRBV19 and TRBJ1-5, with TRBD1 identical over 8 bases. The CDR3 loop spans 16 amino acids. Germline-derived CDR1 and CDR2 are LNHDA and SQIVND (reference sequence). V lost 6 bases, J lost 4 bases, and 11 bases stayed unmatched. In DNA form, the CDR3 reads TGTGCCAGTAGCCCCGCAGGGGGCGAAGGAAATCAGCCCCAGCATTTT. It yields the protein CASSPAGGEGNQPQHF.

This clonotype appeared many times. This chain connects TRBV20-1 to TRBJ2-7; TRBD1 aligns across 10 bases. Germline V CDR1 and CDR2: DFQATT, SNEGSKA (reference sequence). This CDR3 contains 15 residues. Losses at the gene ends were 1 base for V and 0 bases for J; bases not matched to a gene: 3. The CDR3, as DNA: TGCAGTGCTAGAGGACAGGGGGCGCGCTCCTACGAGCAGTACGTC. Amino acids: CSARGQGARSYEQYV.

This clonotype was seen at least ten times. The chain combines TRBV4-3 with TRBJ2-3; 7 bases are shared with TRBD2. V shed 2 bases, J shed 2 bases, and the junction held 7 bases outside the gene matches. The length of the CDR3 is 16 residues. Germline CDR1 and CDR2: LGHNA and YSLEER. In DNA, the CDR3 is TGCGCCAGCAGCCAAATCGTAGCGGGCTTCACAGATACGCAGTATTTT. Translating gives CASSQIVAGFTDTQYF.

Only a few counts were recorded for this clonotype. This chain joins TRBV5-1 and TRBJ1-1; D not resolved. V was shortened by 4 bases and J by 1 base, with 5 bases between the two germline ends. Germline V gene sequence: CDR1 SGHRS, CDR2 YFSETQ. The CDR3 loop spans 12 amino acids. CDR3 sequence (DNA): TGCGCCAGCAGCAAAGAGAACACTGAAGCTTTCTTT. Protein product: CASSKENTEAFF.

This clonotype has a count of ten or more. In DNA, the CDR3 is TGCGCCAGCAGGCCGTCGGCGGGGGGTACCTACGAGCAGTACTTC. Its translation is CASRPSAGGTYEQYF. The chain joins TRBV5-1 to TRBJ2-7, with 8 bases that match TRBD2. Germline trimming cut 5 bases from V and 2 bases from J; bases unmatched to any gene: 9. The germline CDR1 and CDR2 sequences are SGHRS and YFSETQ. The CDR3 length is 15 residues.

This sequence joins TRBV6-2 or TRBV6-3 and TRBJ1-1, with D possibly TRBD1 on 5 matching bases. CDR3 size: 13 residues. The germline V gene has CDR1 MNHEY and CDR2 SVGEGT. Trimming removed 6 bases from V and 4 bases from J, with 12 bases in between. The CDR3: CASSFGTSTEAFF. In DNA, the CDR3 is TGTGCCAGCAGCTTTGGGACGTCCACTGAAGCTTTCTTT.

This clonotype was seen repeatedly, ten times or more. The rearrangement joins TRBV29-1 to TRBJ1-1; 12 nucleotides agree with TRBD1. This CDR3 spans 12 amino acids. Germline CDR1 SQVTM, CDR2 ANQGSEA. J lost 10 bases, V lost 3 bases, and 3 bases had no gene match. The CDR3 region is CSVEGTGGLAFF. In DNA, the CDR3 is TGCAGCGTTGAGGGGACAGGGGGCTTAGCTTTCTTT.

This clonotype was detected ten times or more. The CDR3 is CASSYSSRGAGTDTQYF. CDR3 DNA sequence: TGTGCCAGCAGTTACTCAAGTAGGGGAGCGGGCACAGATACGCAGTATTTT. The chain employs TRBV6-5 and TRBJ2-3; D may be TRBD1 or TRBD2 (5 bases each). V lost 0 bases and J 1 base, leaving 14 bases between the germline ends. The CDR3 spans 17 residues. Germline V gives CDR1 MNHEY, CDR2 SVGAGI.

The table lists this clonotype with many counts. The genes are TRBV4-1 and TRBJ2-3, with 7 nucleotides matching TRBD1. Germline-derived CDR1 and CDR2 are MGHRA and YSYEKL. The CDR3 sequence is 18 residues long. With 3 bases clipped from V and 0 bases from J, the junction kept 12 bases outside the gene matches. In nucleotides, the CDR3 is TGCGCCAGCAGCCACTATGGCTCGGGGACAGCTAGCACAGATACGCAGTATTTT. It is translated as CASSHYGSGTASTDTQYF.